These 32 T cell receptor beta chains share one sample of origin, sequenced in a study of cytomegalovirus exposure and HLA in healthy donors. It was with 60 Vbeta and 13 Jbeta primers that the PCR ran. Only in-frame clones appear in the TCRdb table, and some are missing; sequencing was by immunoSEQ multiplex PCR. This sample has approximately 150,000 clones, with approximately 80% found just once. Specimen: PBMCs. Source of these receptors: a man aged 30-40 years in good health and CMV-seropositive.

The chain is built from TRBV7-8 and TRBJ2-7; TRBD2 matches at 8 bases. V shed 6 bases and J 0 bases; nucleotides not matched to a gene: 4. This CDR3 is built from 14 residues. CDR1 and CDR2 (germline): SGHVS, FQNEAQ. The CDR3 loop reads CASSSSGLSYEQYF. As DNA, the CDR3 is TGTGCCAGCAGTTCTAGCGGGCTCTCCTACGAGCAGTACTTC.

This chain links TRBV11-3 with TRBJ2-5; possible D gene TRBD2, 7 bases. The CDR3 consists of 15 residues. CDR1 is SGHNT, CDR2 YENEEA, per germline. V dropped 3 bases and J dropped 4 bases, with 15 bases sitting between them. Here the CDR3 DNA reads TGTGCCAGCAGCTTCGGCGGGGGCGTCGGAGAGACCCAGTACTTC. Its protein is CASSFGGGVGETQYF.

The gene calls are TRBV19 and TRBJ2-1; possible D gene TRBD1, 5 bases. The CDR3 runs to 16 residues. CDR1 and CDR2 (germline): LNHDA, SQIVND (reference sequence). V lost 1 base, J lost 5 bases, and 15 bases lay in between. CDR3 region: CASSIVSALGDNEQFF. The CDR3, as DNA: TGTGCCAGTAGTATAGTCAGCGCCTTAGGGGACAATGAGCAGTTCTTC.

The chain couples TRBV19 to TRBJ2-7, with D unclear. Trimming took 6 bases from V and 0 from J, leaving 9 bases between them. This CDR3 contains 13 residues. Germline loops: CDR1 LNHDA, CDR2 SQIVND (reference sequence). CDR3 residues: CASRRRSSYEQYF. As DNA, the CDR3 is TGTGCCAGTAGGCGACGGAGCTCCTACGAGCAGTACTTC. The full variable domain, with the rest looked up from reference TRBV19 and TRBJ2-7, is DGGITQSPKYLFRKEGQNVTLSCEQNLNHDAMYWYRQDPGQGLRLIYYSQIVNDFQKGDIAEGYSVSREKKESFPLTVTSAQKNPTAFYLCASRRRSSYEQYFGPGTRLTVT.

The chain has TRBV28 and TRBJ2-7, with TRBD2 as a possible D gene (6 bases). Looked up from germline, CDR1 is MDHEN and CDR2 is SYDVKM. The CDR3 spans 13 residues. The V gene lost 7 bases and the J gene lost 3 bases, with 13 bases spanning the gap. The CDR3 sequence is CASTSVADYEQYF. CDR3 DNA sequence: TGTGCCAGCACATCGGTAGCGGACTACGAGCAGTACTTC.

J is TRBJ2-1 and V is TRBV29-1; TRBD2 agrees at 9 bases. This CDR3 has 20 residues. In germline, CDR1 is SQVTM, CDR2 ANQGSEA. V dropped 0 bases and J dropped 0; count of bases not matched to a gene: 15. CDR3 DNA: TGCAGCGTTGAAGATTCGGCCGGCGGGAGGGCCGCGAGCTCCTACAATGAGCAGTTCTTC. This codes for CSVEDSAGGRAASSYNEQFF.

V and J are TRBV7-2 and TRBJ2-1; 13 bases agree with TRBD2. Germline V gene sequence: CDR1 SGHTA, CDR2 FQGNSA. Losses at the gene ends were 8 bases for V and 7 bases for J; bases not matched to a gene: 5. This CDR3 is built from 14 residues. Here the CDR3 reads CASLLAGGVNEQFF. The CDR3, as DNA: TGTGCCAGCCTACTAGCGGGAGGGGTGAATGAGCAGTTCTTC.

CDR3 in DNA: TGTGCCAGCACCCCGAGGGTGATGAACACTGAAGCTTTCTTT. It specifies CASTPRVMNTEAFF. The gene calls are TRBV5-5 and TRBJ1-1; no clear D gene. The germline V gene has CDR1 SGHKS and CDR2 YYEKEE (reference sequence). CDR3 length equals 14 residues. The ends were cut back, 6 bases at V and 0 bases at J, with 12 bases in the middle.

The rearrangement joins TRBV7-9 to TRBJ1-3; D not resolved. The V end was cut by 3 bases, the J end by 0 bases, with 9 bases between. Germline loops: CDR1 SEHNR, CDR2 FQNEAQ (reference sequence). The CDR3 is made up of 15 amino acids. This CDR3 is CASSFLAGSGNTIYF. The CDR3 nucleotides read TGTGCCAGCAGCTTTTTGGCAGGCTCTGGAAACACCATATATTTT.

This clone appeared once. The chain carries TRBV2 and TRBJ1-4, with unresolved D. The CDR3 consists of 13 residues. Germline CDR1 is SNHLY and CDR2 is FYNNEI. With 6 bases removed from V and 0 bases from J, the gap between germline ends came to 5 bases. In nucleotides, the CDR3 is TGTGCCAGCAGCGGTGCAACTAATGAAAAACTGTTTTTT. It specifies CASSGATNEKLFF.

The chain uses TRBV5-1 and TRBJ2-7, with D possibly being TRBD2 (6 bases). The germline V gene has CDR1 SGHRS and CDR2 YFSETQ. Trimming pared 4 bases from V and 5 bases from J, leaving 19 bases between. The CDR3 covers 15 residues. The CDR3, as DNA: TGCGCCAGCAGCCTGGGACTCGGGAGTGTTCACGAGCAGTACTTC. Translation: CASSLGLGSVHEQYF.

The chain is built from TRBV5-4 and TRBJ2-3; D is unclear. V was cut by 3 bases and J by 5 bases, with 4 bases left in between. In germline, CDR1 is SGHNT, CDR2 YYREEE (reference sequence). There are 11 residues in the CDR3. CDR3 bases: TGTGCCAGCAGCTCGGGAGATACGCAGTATTTT. It codes for CASSSGDTQYF. The full variable domain, in which reference TRBV5-4 and TRBJ2-3 provide the parts outside the CDR3, is ETGVTQSPTHLIKTRGQQVTLRCSSQSGHNTVSWYQQALGQGPQFIFQYYREEENGRGNFPPRFSGLQFPNYSSELNVNALELDDSALYLCASSSGDTQYFGPGTRLTVL.

V and J are TRBV28 and TRBJ1-3; no reliable D call. Per germline, CDR1 MDHEN and CDR2 SYDVKM. This CDR3 contains 12 residues. With 4 bases removed from V and 7 bases from J, the gap between germline ends came to 8 bases. The CDR3 region has the DNA TGTGCCAGCAGTTCCCCCGGTAACACCATATATTTT. Protein sequence: CASSSPGNTIYF.

The chain is built from TRBV5-1 and TRBJ1-2; 7 bases are shared with TRBD1. The CDR3 spans 14 residues. Germline V gene sequence: CDR1 SGHRS, CDR2 YFSETQ. The V gene end was trimmed by 0 bases and the J gene end by 4 bases; junction bases not matched to a gene: 3. Written as DNA, the CDR3 is TGCGCCAGCAGCTTGGAGGACAGGAGCTATGGCTACACCTTC. Protein: CASSLEDRSYGYTF.

The chain combines TRBV7-8 with TRBJ1-5, with 9 bases lining up with TRBD1. Germline CDR1 SGHVS, CDR2 FQNEAQ. CDR3 length: 16 amino acids. V lost 1 base, J lost 2 bases, and 3 bases stayed unmatched. For the CDR3, the DNA is TGTGCCAGCAGCTTAGGAGGACAGGGGCGCAATCAGCCCCAGCATTTT. This gives the protein CASSLGGQGRNQPQHF.

The chain has TRBV11-2 and TRBJ2-7; 8 bases agree with TRBD2. This CDR3 is 14 amino acids long. The V gene's germline CDR1 is SGHAT and CDR2 FQNNGV. The ends lost 4 bases at V and 6 bases at J; junction bases unmatched: 8. The CDR3 coding sequence is TGTGCCAGCAGCTCATCCTTGAGCGGGGGCGAGCAGTACTTC. This translates into CASSSSLSGGEQYF.

This chain joins TRBV19 and TRBJ1-6, with D uncertain. The length of the CDR3 is 15 residues. From germline, CDR1 is LNHDA and CDR2 SQIVND (reference sequence). The germline V and J ends were trimmed by 3 bases and 8 bases, with 14 bases remaining between them. CDR3 sequence: CASSIESGRYSPLHF. CDR3 sequence (DNA): TGTGCCAGTAGTATCGAATCCGGGAGATATTCACCCCTCCACTTT.

The V and J genes are TRBV28 and TRBJ2-1, with 14 bases fitting TRBD2. Germline CDR1 MDHEN, CDR2 SYDVKM. Trimming cost V 5 bases and J 0 bases; bases outside gene matches: 9. The CDR3 runs 19 residues. In DNA, the CDR3 is TGTGCCAGCAGTCTACTGGGACTAGCGGGGGCCATCTCCTACAATGAGCAGTTCTTC. Amino acid sequence: CASSLLGLAGAISYNEQFF.

The chain combines TRBV6-1 with TRBJ2-1; 9 bases fit TRBD1. Germline V gives CDR1 MNHNS, CDR2 SASEGT. The J segment lost 7 bases and the V segment lost 10 bases, leaving 14 bases of the junction unmatched. This CDR3 has 15 amino acids. CDR3 sequence reads: CATTRGGQGGNEQFF. CDR3 DNA sequence: TGTGCCACCACCCGTGGGGGACAGGGAGGGAATGAGCAGTTCTTC.

The rearrangement links TRBV6-1 to TRBJ2-7; 8 bases agree with TRBD2. J gave up 3 bases and V 1 base, and 5 bases lay outside the gene matches. Germline CDR1 MNHNS, CDR2 SASEGT. The CDR3 is made up of 15 amino acids. The CDR3 region is CASSEDSGSHYEQYF. In DNA form, the CDR3 reads TGTGCCAGCAGTGAAGACAGCGGGAGCCACTACGAGCAGTACTTC.

This clone was detected only a few times. V gene TRBV19 combines with J gene TRBJ2-3, with TRBD1 matching over 9 bases. This CDR3 comprises 18 residues. V was pared by 5 bases and J by 3 bases, with 15 bases of the junction left unmatched. Germline V gene sequence: CDR1 LNHDA, CDR2 SQIVND (reference sequence). The CDR3 here is CASSLTGTGITVTDTQYF. The CDR3 DNA reads as TGTGCCAGTAGTTTAACCGGGACAGGGATTACTGTGACAGATACGCAGTATTTT.

The chain is built from TRBV29-1 and TRBJ1-1; D is unresolved. Germline-derived CDR1 and CDR2 are SQVTM and ANQGSEA. The CDR3 has 11 residues. V lost 3 bases to trimming and J lost 2 bases, with 4 bases between them. The CDR3 region has the DNA TGCAGCGTTGAGAGCAACACTGAAGCTTTCTTT. Translating gives CSVESNTEAFF.

The V and J genes are TRBV29-1 and TRBJ2-1; D might be TRBD2 (6 bases). The germline CDR1 and CDR2 sequences are SQVTM and ANQGSEA. CDR3 length: 12 amino acids. Trimming pared 4 bases from V and 3 bases from J, leaving 7 bases between. The CDR3 spells CSVGTNYNEQFF. Written as DNA, the CDR3 is TGCAGCGTTGGGACTAACTACAATGAGCAGTTCTTC.

This clone was observed a handful of times. The gene calls are TRBV7-2 and TRBJ2-1; D is perhaps TRBD2 (5 bases). V lost 5 bases and J lost 5, with 22 bases in between. Per germline, CDR1 SGHTA and CDR2 FQGNSA. CDR3 length equals 17 residues. DNA for the CDR3: TGTGCCAGCAGCCTAAAACTTGGGGAGTTTCCCCACAATGAGCAGTTCTTC. Protein product: CASSLKLGEFPHNEQFF.

V and J are TRBV28 and TRBJ1-1, with D possibly matching TRBD1 (5 bases). Germline CDR1 MDHEN, CDR2 SYDVKM. The CDR3 has 14 residues. Trimming took 8 bases from V and 1 from J, leaving 14 bases between them. The CDR3 here is CASGARSTNTEAFF. DNA for the CDR3: TGTGCCAGCGGGGCGCGATCGACGAACACTGAAGCTTTCTTT.

This chain uses TRBV12-5 with TRBJ2-3, with no clear D. Trimming removed 2 bases from V and 2 bases from J, with 11 bases in between. The length of the CDR3 is 15 residues. Germline CDR1 reads LGHNT; CDR2 reads FRNRAP. The DNA for the CDR3 is TGTGCTAGTGGTTTGTTGTTTGGAGTCACAGATACGCAGTATTTT. Protein product: CASGLLFGVTDTQYF. Looking up the rest from reference TRBV12-5 and TRBJ2-3 gives the full variable domain: DARVTQTPRHKVTEMGQEVTMRCQPILGHNTVFWYRQTMMQGLELLAYFRNRAPLDDSGMPKDRFSAEMPDATLATLKIQPSEPRDSAVYFCASGLLFGVTDTQYFGPGTRLTVL.

This chain uses TRBV5-1 with TRBJ2-2; the D is unclear. The CDR3 sequence is 14 residues long. CDR1 and CDR2 from the germline V gene are SGHRS and YFSETQ. V was trimmed by 0 bases and J by 4 bases, leaving 7 bases between them. The CDR3 loop reads CASSLGQATGELFF. The CDR3 DNA sequence: TGCGCCAGCAGCTTGGGGCAGGCCACCGGGGAGCTGTTTTTT.

This clone was detected only once. This chain connects TRBV6-1 to TRBJ2-3; 7 nucleotides match TRBD1. This CDR3 spans 13 amino acids. CDR1 and CDR2 (germline): MNHNS, SASEGT. V gave up 7 bases and J gave up 2 bases; unmatched junction bases: 3. The CDR3 here is CASMDRSTDTQYF. The CDR3 DNA sequence: TGTGCCAGCATGGACAGGTCCACAGATACGCAGTATTTT.

The rearrangement links TRBV15 to TRBJ2-1; 8 nucleotides line up with TRBD2. Germline V gene lookup returns CDR1 LNHNV and CDR2 YYDKDF (reference sequence). This CDR3 comprises 15 residues. Unmatched junction bases numbered 4, after V lost 2 bases and J lost 4 bases. CDR3 loop: CATSRLREVYNEQFF. The CDR3 DNA reads TGTGCCACCAGCAGATTGCGGGAGGTATACAATGAGCAGTTCTTC.

V is TRBV9 and J is TRBJ1-1, with D maybe TRBD1 (5 bases). The V and J ends lost 3 bases and 7 bases respectively, with 16 bases between them. The germline V gene encodes CDR1 SGDLS and CDR2 YYNGEE. The CDR3 is 14 residues long. The CDR3 loop reads CASSEQGGADEAFF. In DNA form, the CDR3 reads TGTGCCAGCAGCGAGCAGGGTGGCGCGGATGAAGCTTTCTTT. Using reference TRBV9 and TRBJ1-1 for the parts outside the CDR3, the full variable domain is DSGVTQTPKHLITATGQRVTLRCSPRSGDLSVYWYQQSLDQGLQFLIQYYNGEERAKGNILERFSAQQFPDLHSELNLSSLELGDSALYFCASSEQGGADEAFFGQGTRLTVV.

V is TRBV27 and J is TRBJ1-2, with D unclear. CDR1 is MNHEY and CDR2 is SMNVEV in the germline V gene (reference sequence). Trimming took off 2 bases at V and 4 bases at J, with 8 bases between the two ends. The CDR3 runs to 13 residues. The CDR3 loop reads CASSLMSGYGYTF. The CDR3 DNA sequence: TGTGCCAGCAGTTTAATGTCAGGCTATGGCTACACCTTC.

This clone was picked up a small number of times. The rearrangement uses TRBV7-9 and TRBJ2-1; TRBD2 matches 12 bases. J was trimmed by 6 bases and V by 2 bases; bases with no gene match: 5. The CDR3 covers 16 residues. CDR1 is SEHNR, CDR2 FQNEAQ, per germline (reference sequence). CDR3 DNA sequence: TGTGCCAGCAGCTTAAGGGCTAGCGGGAGGGTCAATGAGCAGTTCTTC. It yields the protein CASSLRASGRVNEQFF.